Presented here are 17 T cell receptor beta chains from one specimen sequenced in a study of blood T cell repertoires in COVID-19. Repertoires were generated with immunoSEQ multiplex PCR, while TCRdb's copy carries only in-frame clones and drops some. Of 25,000 to 30,000 clones in the sample, 80% were seen once. Sequencing input: peripheral blood. Every receptor here comes from a woman in her 70s with acute or convalescent COVID-19.

The chain recombines TRBV27 with TRBJ1-1; the match to TRBD1 covers 7 bases. V trimming: 6 bases; J trimming: 3 bases; junction bases outside the gene matches: 4. CDR1 and CDR2 from the germline V gene are MNHEY and SMNVEV (reference sequence). The CDR3 is made up of 13 amino acids. DNA for the CDR3: TGTGCCAGCAGCCTGGACAGGTACACTGAAGCTTTCTTT. As protein: CASSLDRYTEAFF.

This clone was counted only a few times. The rearrangement uses TRBV19 and TRBJ2-1; 9 positions agree with TRBD1. CDR3 size: 15 residues. Germline trimming cut 7 bases from V and 6 bases from J; bases unmatched to any gene: 10. The germline V gene encodes CDR1 LNHDA and CDR2 SQIVND (reference sequence). This CDR3 reads CASTQTGGALNEQFF. The DNA for the CDR3 is TGTGCCAGTACTCAGACAGGGGGAGCGCTCAATGAGCAGTTCTTC.

The chain has TRBV24-1 and TRBJ1-2; 7 positions match TRBD1. In germline, CDR1 is KGHDR, CDR2 SFDVKD. This CDR3 region has 14 residues. With 7 bases clipped from V and 3 bases from J, the junction kept 7 bases outside the gene matches. CDR3 sequence (DNA): TGTGCCACCAGGTCTATTACAGGGGACTATGGCTACACCTTC. It yields the protein CATRSITGDYGYTF.

The chain has TRBV11-2 and TRBJ2-5, with a weak D call TRBD1 (5 bases). There are 14 residues in the CDR3. The germline CDR1 and CDR2 sequences are SGHAT and FQNNGV. With 5 bases removed from V and 4 bases from J, the gap between germline ends came to 14 bases. The CDR3 spells CASSPGFLGETQYF. In DNA form, the CDR3 reads TGTGCCAGCAGCCCAGGGTTTTTGGGAGAGACCCAGTACTTC.

This chain connects TRBV27 to TRBJ1-2; 7 bases line up with TRBD1. The trim removed 5 bases at V and 4 bases at J, leaving 10 bases unmatched. CDR3 length equals 15 residues. The V gene's germline CDR1 is MNHEY and CDR2 SMNVEV (reference sequence). CDR3 sequence: CASSMRQGLPYGYTF. CDR3 DNA: TGTGCCAGCAGTATGAGACAGGGTCTACCCTATGGCTACACCTTC.

V usage is TRBV7-9 and J usage is TRBJ2-5, with TRBD2 matching 7 bases. The CDR3 is made up of 17 amino acids. Germline CDR1 is SEHNR and CDR2 is FQNEAQ (reference sequence). Trimming removed 1 base from V and 1 base from J; junction bases left unmatched: 9. CDR3 nucleotides: TGTGCCAGCAGCTTAGATACAGCGGGGAACTTCCAAGAGACCCAGTACTTC. Amino acid sequence: CASSLDTAGNFQETQYF.

The chain links TRBV5-8 to TRBJ2-5; D might be TRBD1 (5 bases). This CDR3 comprises 14 residues. In germline, CDR1 is SGHTS, CDR2 YDEGEE. V was shortened by 0 bases and J by 2 bases, with 8 bases between the two germline ends. The CDR3 sequence: CASSLGQGQETQYF. CDR3 DNA sequence: TGTGCCAGCAGCTTGGGTCAGGGACAAGAGACCCAGTACTTC.

This chain's CDR3 is CASSSTRVYTEAFF. The CDR3 DNA reads as TGTGCCAGCAGTTCCACGAGGGTATACACTGAAGCTTTCTTT. The chain has TRBV28 and TRBJ1-1; D remains ambiguous. Germline CDR1 and CDR2: MDHEN and SYDVKM. The CDR3 is made up of 14 amino acids. Between the trimmed V and J ends, which lost 4 bases and 3 bases, there was a span of 12 bases.

This clone is labeled as medium-sized. The chain links TRBV28 to TRBJ1-1; unclear D gene. Germline loops: CDR1 MDHEN, CDR2 SYDVKM. The CDR3 sequence is 17 residues long. The V and J ends lost 2 bases and 2 bases respectively, with 18 bases between them. CDR3 protein: CASSLITASFGNTEAFF. The CDR3 DNA reads as TGTGCCAGCAGTTTAATTACAGCTTCCTTTGGTAACACTGAAGCTTTCTTT. Based on the CDR3 plus reference TRBV28 and TRBJ1-1, the full variable domain is DVKVTQSSRYLVKRTGEKVFLECVQDMDHENMFWYRQDPGLGLRLIYFSYDVKMKEKGDIPEGYSVSREKKERFSLILESASTNQTSMYLCASSLITASFGNTEAFFGQGTRLTVV.

This chain joins TRBV5-5 and TRBJ2-7, with 7 bases lining up with TRBD2. After removal of 3 bases from V and 3 bases from J, the junction contained 6 bases not matched to a gene. The CDR3 contains 14 residues. Germline-derived CDR1 and CDR2 are SGHKS and YYEKEE (reference sequence). CDR3 bases: TGTGCCAGCAGCTCTCAGGGAGGGGTCTACGAGCAGTACTTC. Its protein is CASSSQGGVYEQYF. The full variable domain, its missing parts supplied by reference TRBV5-5 and TRBJ2-7, is DAGVTQSPTHLIKTRGQQVTLRCSPISGHKSVSWYQQVLGQGPQFIFQYYEKEERGRGNFPDRFSARQFPNYSSELNVNALLLGDSALYLCASSSQGGVYEQYFGPGTRLTVT.

The chain recombines TRBV3-1 (or the pseudogene TRBV3-2) with TRBJ1-2; TRBD1 is a possible D gene (6 bases). The CDR3 is 14 amino acids. The V end was cut by 2 bases, the J end by 2 bases, with 9 bases between. The germline V gene encodes CDR1 LGHDT and CDR2 YNNKEL (reference sequence). The CDR3 is CASSQTGQNYGYTF. DNA for the CDR3: TGTGCCAGCAGCCAAACAGGGCAAAACTATGGCTACACCTTC.

The J gene is TRBJ2-6, the V gene TRBV24-1, with 9 bases that match TRBD1. There are 18 residues in the CDR3. The junction had 12 bases not matched to a gene; V was cut back by 6 bases and J by 4 bases. The V gene's germline CDR1 is KGHDR and CDR2 SFDVKD. The CDR3 nucleotides are TGTGCCACCAGTCGCACCGGGACAGGGTATGGAGGGGCCAACGTCCTGACTTTC. This gives the protein CATSRTGTGYGGANVLTF.

The chain is built from TRBV5-1 and TRBJ2-4; 11 bases match TRBD1. The V gene end was trimmed by 4 bases and the J gene end by 3 bases; junction bases not matched to a gene: 3. The germline V gene has CDR1 SGHRS and CDR2 YFSETQ. The CDR3 consists of 15 residues. CDR3 DNA sequence: TGCGCCAGCAGCGTGGGACAGGGGGACAAAAACATTCAGTACTTC. This gives the protein CASSVGQGDKNIQYF.

This chain uses TRBV29-1 with TRBJ2-5; the match to TRBD2 covers 10 bases. The germline gives CDR1 SQVTM, CDR2 ANQGSEA. This CDR3 is 13 amino acids long. The CDR3 DNA reads TGCAGTGCAGGACTAGCGGAGGGGGAGACCCAGTACTTC. Protein sequence: CSAGLAEGETQYF.

The V gene is TRBV6-5, the J gene TRBJ1-3, with a tentative D call TRBD1 (5 bases). Germline CDR1 reads MNHEY; CDR2 reads SVGAGI. Trimming shortened V by 7 bases and J by 0 bases, and 13 bases separated the two germline ends. The CDR3 is 15 amino acids. In DNA, the CDR3 is TGTGCCAGCATGCTTGGGACTACCTCTGGAAACACCATATATTTT. This gives the protein CASMLGTTSGNTIYF.

The genes are TRBV9 and TRBJ2-1; 10 bases align to TRBD2. The germline V gene has CDR1 SGDLS and CDR2 YYNGEE. This CDR3 has 15 amino acids. V shed 1 base, J shed 6 bases, and the junction held 4 bases outside the gene matches. The CDR3 sequence: CASSVLAGVGNEQFF. CDR3 nucleotides: TGTGCCAGCAGCGTACTAGCGGGAGTGGGCAATGAGCAGTTCTTC. Drawing the rest from reference TRBV9 and TRBJ2-1, the complete variable domain is DSGVTQTPKHLITATGQRVTLRCSPRSGDLSVYWYQQSLDQGLQFLIQYYNGEERAKGNILERFSAQQFPDLHSELNLSSLELGDSALYFCASSVLAGVGNEQFFGPGTRLTVL.

The gene calls are TRBV28 and TRBJ2-3; TRBD2 aligns across 7 bases. Germline values: CDR1 MDHEN, CDR2 SYDVKM. Trimming removed 4 bases from V and 4 bases from J; junction bases left unmatched: 14. This CDR3 comprises 17 residues. The CDR3 is CASSSYTLAVRPDTQYF. CDR3 nucleotide sequence: TGTGCCAGCAGTTCTTACACTCTAGCGGTACGGCCAGATACGCAGTATTTT.